One and the same sample provided the 3 T cell receptor beta chains below, sequenced in a study of cytomegalovirus exposure and HLA in healthy donors (dated 2017 in TCRdb). Libraries were built with the immunoSEQ multiplex PCR assay. For the multiplex PCR, a mixture combining 60 forward primers for TCR Vbeta segments and 13 reverse primers for TCR Jbeta segments was used. Not all clones reach the TCRdb copy of this immuneACCESS table, which keeps in-frame sequences only. Checked studies attribute under half of the gap to unresolved V genes and leave the rest unexplained. Counted in this sample were some 200,000 clones; approximately 82% of them appeared once. Of the sample, 1.5% to 2% falls within the top ten clones. The source material was PBMCs. Receptors were obtained from a woman aged 18-30 years in good health and CMV-seronegative.

This clone has just one count. The genes are TRBV4-1 and TRBJ2-1, with TRBD2 matching over 8 bases. Germline V gene data show CDR1 as MGHRA and CDR2 as YSYEKL. The CDR3 length is 15 residues. With V trimmed by 0 bases and J by 8 bases, 6 bases remained unmatched. The CDR3 DNA sequence: TGCGCCAGCAGCCAAGATAAAGGGACTAGACATGAGCAGTTCTTC. It specifies CASSQDKGTRHEQFF.

This clone appeared a few times. The chain carries TRBV6-1 and TRBJ2-1, with no clear D. The V gene's germline CDR1 is MNHNS and CDR2 SASEGT. This CDR3 is 12 amino acids long. Written as DNA, the CDR3 is TGTGATACCTCCCAGTTGTACAATGAGCAGTTCTTC. Its translation: CDTSQLYNEQFF.

The chain joins TRBV18 to TRBJ2-7, with 10 bases that match TRBD2. V was clipped by 4 bases and J by 0 bases; unmatched bases: 9. Germline CDR1 KGHSH, CDR2 LQKENI. This CDR3 is 17 amino acids long. The CDR3 loop reads CASSLTGLADSSYEQYV. The DNA of the CDR3 is TGTGCCAGCTCACTTACTGGACTAGCGGATAGCTCCTACGAGCAGTACGTC.